This TCR beta chain originates from a study of blood T cell repertoires in COVID-19. Background on the study: Samples came from the United States, Italy and Spain, spanning acute and convalescent COVID-19. Sources were T cells, B-cell-depleted T cells, or PBMCs; the material itself was cDNA or gDNA.

Under the authors' procedure: Amplification of reference gene primers was used by the study to estimate nucleated cell counts. Produced via immunoSEQ multiplex PCR; TCRdb's table is partial and in-frame only. The V and J calls and clone size come from that table; D and trimming were worked out from the DNA. This table has around 89,000 clones, about 91% appearing once. The germline V gene encodes CDR1 MNHEY and CDR2 SMNVEV (reference sequence). This CDR3 contains 14 residues. V gave up 7 bases and J gave up 6 bases; unmatched junction bases: 10. The sample was peripheral blood. The clonotype originates from a man in his sixties with acute or convalescent COVID-19. The chain has TRBV27 and TRBJ2-7, with TRBD1 identical over 9 bases. Written as DNA, the CDR3 is TGTGCCAGCACTTCCGGGACAGGGATTCGCGAGCAGTACTTC. This gives the protein CASTSGTGIREQYF.